This TCR beta chain is drawn from a study of persistence of HIV-infected CD4 T cells. The libraries were made with immunoSEQ version 4 in survey mode. The protocol was immunoSEQ multiplex PCR, while the TCRdb copy is restricted to in-frame clones and leaves out a portion. Among 50,000 to 65,000 clones listed, about 77% were seen once. Cells were stimulated with overlapping HIV-1 Gag 15-mer peptides. CD40L-negative CD69-negative CD45RO-high memory CD4+ T cells were sorted as populations depleted of antigen-responding cells. Germline V gene lookup returns CDR1 SGHRS and CDR2 YFSETQ. This CDR3 has 13 amino acids. V dropped 4 bases and J dropped 0 bases, with 8 bases sitting between them. As to this clone: Its antigen is unknown.

The receptor's source is an adult man with HIV who was CMV-seropositive. Sequencing was performed on CD4+ T cells sorted from PBMCs after roughly 17-hour stimulation, taken from a patient who received antiretroviral therapy. The chain is built from TRBV5-1 and TRBJ2-7; D is unclear. The CDR3 DNA is TGCGCCAGCAGCCCCCCGAGCTCCTACGAGCAGTACTTC. As protein: CASSPPSSYEQYF.